These T cell receptor beta chains were read from a single sample in a study of blood T cells in healthy people across ages. TCRdb re-called the 5' RACE reads with MiXCR, one entry per CDR3 protein. The table has 450,000 to 700,000 distinct CDR3 sequences, roughly a quarter seen once. What was sequenced was blood. The source is a woman in her 70s in good health. Both conserved end residues are part of each CDR3. Fields, in order: J gene, V gene, CDR3 length, clone size, D gene, CDR3 protein, CDR3 DNA. The D gene is left open where the match is weak. Clone size is given for some rows only: seen once, a few or many times, or a class if the clone is expanded.

TRBJ2-5	TRBV10-3	13	many	TRBD1	CAIRGQGQETQYF	TGTGCCATCAGAGGACAGGGGCAAGAGACCCAGTACTTC
TRBJ1-1	TRBV12-5	13	.	.	CASGLGLDTEAFF	TGTGCTAGTGGTTTGGGGCTTGATACTGAAGCTTTCTTT
TRBJ2-5	TRBV7-3	13	many	.	CASSLDGLQTQYF	TGTGCCAGCAGCTTAGATGGGCTGCAGACCCAGTACTTC
TRBJ2-1	TRBV4-1	19	.	.	CASSQATTERRRSYNEQFF	TGCGCCAGCAGCCAAGCAACCACGGAGCGGCGACGCTCCTACAATGAGCAGTTCTTC
TRBJ1-4	TRBV12-3/TRBV12-4	11	.	.	CASRTNEKLFF	TGTGCCAGCAGGACTAATGAAAAACTGTTTTTT
TRBJ2-7	TRBV7-2	15	.	.	CASSLAAGINYEQYF	TGTGCCAGCAGCTTAGCGGCGGGGATCAACTACGAGCAGTACTTC
TRBJ2-4	TRBV7-2	19	few	TRBD2	CASSLVPGGPWQTKNIQYF	TGTGCCAGCAGCTTAGTTCCGGGGGGGCCTTGGCAAACCAAAAACATTCAGTACTTC
TRBJ1-2	TRBV10-3	13	.	TRBD1	CATSGQDKEGYTF	TGTGCCACTTCGGGACAGGACAAGGAAGGCTACACCTTC
TRBJ2-5	TRBV2	15	many	TRBD2	CASTLNGGGEETQYF	TGTGCCAGCACCCTTAACGGGGGAGGGGAGGAGACCCAGTACTTC
TRBJ1-5	TRBV5-4	13	few	.	CASSLGEGQPQHF	TGTGCCAGCAGCTTGGGGGAGGGACAGCCCCAGCATTTT
TRBJ2-7	TRBV13	14	few	TRBD2	CASSSPMAGGEQYF	TGTGCCAGCAGCTCCCCCATGGCGGGGGGGGAGCAGTACTTC
TRBJ2-1	TRBV7-2	15	.	TRBD2	CASIPGLGGGNEQFF	TGTGCCAGCATCCCGGGACTAGGGGGTGGCAATGAGCAGTTCTTC
TRBJ2-2	TRBV7-3	16	.	TRBD2	CASSSVAGEAAGELFF	TGTGCCAGCAGCTCGGTAGCGGGGGAGGCGGCCGGGGAGCTGTTTTTT
TRBJ2-6	TRBV10-3	17	.	.	CAISSAGTSSGANVLTF	TGTGCCATCAGTAGCGCAGGTACATCTTCTGGGGCCAACGTCCTGACTTTC
TRBJ1-2	TRBV12-3/TRBV12-4	15	few	TRBD1	CASSRWDRDNYGYTF	TGTGCCAGCAGCCGATGGGACAGGGATAACTATGGCTACACCTTC
TRBJ2-3	TRBV6-5	16	.	TRBD2	CASSYGGGGASDTQYF	TGTGCCAGCAGTTACGGGGGCGGGGGGGCATCAGATACGCAGTATTTT
TRBJ2-3	TRBV7-3	14	few	.	CASSLGARTDTQYF	TGTGCCAGCAGCTTAGGCGCCCGCACAGATACGCAGTATTTT
TRBJ2-5	TRBV9	14	.	.	CASSVRDARGTQYF	TGTGCCAGCAGCGTCCGGGATGCCCGAGGGACCCAGTACTTC
TRBJ2-1	TRBV5-1	14	few	TRBD2	CASSVTSERNEQFF	TGCGCCAGCAGCGTGACTAGCGAGCGCAATGAGCAGTTCTTC
TRBJ2-1	TRBV7-3	15	.	.	CASSLVRARYNEQFF	TGTGCCAGCAGCTTAGTGCGGGCGCGGTACAATGAGCAGTTCTTC
TRBJ1-5	TRBV6-5	16	few	.	CASSSNRRYSNQPQHF	TGTGCCAGCAGTTCAAATCGGCGTTATAGCAATCAGCCCCAGCATTTT
TRBJ2-3	TRBV4-3	18	.	.	CASSTPSMVLTSTDTQYF	TGCGCCAGCAGCACACCGTCAATGGTATTAACTAGCACAGATACGCAGTATTTT
TRBJ2-2	TRBV5-1	14	.	.	CASMGLLNTGELFF	TGCGCCAGCATGGGCCTCTTGAACACCGGGGAGCTGTTTTTT
TRBJ1-2	TRBV27	18	.	.	CASSKGSAGQGLSSGYTF	TGTGCCAGCAGTAAGGGATCCGCCGGGCAAGGGTTATCAAGTGGCTACACCTTC
TRBJ1-2	TRBV5-1	13	.	.	CASSLGSGEGYTF	TGCGCCAGCAGCTTGGGGTCTGGTGAGGGCTACACCTTC
TRBJ2-2	TRBV5-6	16	many	.	CASSLGPGQNTGELFF	TGTGCCAGCAGCTTGGGGCCGGGACAGAACACCGGGGAGCTGTTTTTT
TRBJ2-3	TRBV6-2/TRBV6-3	15	.	TRBD2	CASSSSGGFTDTQYF	TGTGCCAGCAGTTCGAGCGGGGGCTTCACAGATACGCAGTATTTT
TRBJ2-3	TRBV5-1	16	few	TRBD2	CASSTGLAGGPDTQYF	TGCGCCAGCAGCACTGGACTAGCGGGGGGGCCAGATACGCAGTATTTT
TRBJ2-5	TRBV20-1	15	few	TRBD2	CSARDPAGGQETQYF	TGCAGTGCTAGAGACCCAGCGGGGGGACAAGAGACCCAGTACTTC